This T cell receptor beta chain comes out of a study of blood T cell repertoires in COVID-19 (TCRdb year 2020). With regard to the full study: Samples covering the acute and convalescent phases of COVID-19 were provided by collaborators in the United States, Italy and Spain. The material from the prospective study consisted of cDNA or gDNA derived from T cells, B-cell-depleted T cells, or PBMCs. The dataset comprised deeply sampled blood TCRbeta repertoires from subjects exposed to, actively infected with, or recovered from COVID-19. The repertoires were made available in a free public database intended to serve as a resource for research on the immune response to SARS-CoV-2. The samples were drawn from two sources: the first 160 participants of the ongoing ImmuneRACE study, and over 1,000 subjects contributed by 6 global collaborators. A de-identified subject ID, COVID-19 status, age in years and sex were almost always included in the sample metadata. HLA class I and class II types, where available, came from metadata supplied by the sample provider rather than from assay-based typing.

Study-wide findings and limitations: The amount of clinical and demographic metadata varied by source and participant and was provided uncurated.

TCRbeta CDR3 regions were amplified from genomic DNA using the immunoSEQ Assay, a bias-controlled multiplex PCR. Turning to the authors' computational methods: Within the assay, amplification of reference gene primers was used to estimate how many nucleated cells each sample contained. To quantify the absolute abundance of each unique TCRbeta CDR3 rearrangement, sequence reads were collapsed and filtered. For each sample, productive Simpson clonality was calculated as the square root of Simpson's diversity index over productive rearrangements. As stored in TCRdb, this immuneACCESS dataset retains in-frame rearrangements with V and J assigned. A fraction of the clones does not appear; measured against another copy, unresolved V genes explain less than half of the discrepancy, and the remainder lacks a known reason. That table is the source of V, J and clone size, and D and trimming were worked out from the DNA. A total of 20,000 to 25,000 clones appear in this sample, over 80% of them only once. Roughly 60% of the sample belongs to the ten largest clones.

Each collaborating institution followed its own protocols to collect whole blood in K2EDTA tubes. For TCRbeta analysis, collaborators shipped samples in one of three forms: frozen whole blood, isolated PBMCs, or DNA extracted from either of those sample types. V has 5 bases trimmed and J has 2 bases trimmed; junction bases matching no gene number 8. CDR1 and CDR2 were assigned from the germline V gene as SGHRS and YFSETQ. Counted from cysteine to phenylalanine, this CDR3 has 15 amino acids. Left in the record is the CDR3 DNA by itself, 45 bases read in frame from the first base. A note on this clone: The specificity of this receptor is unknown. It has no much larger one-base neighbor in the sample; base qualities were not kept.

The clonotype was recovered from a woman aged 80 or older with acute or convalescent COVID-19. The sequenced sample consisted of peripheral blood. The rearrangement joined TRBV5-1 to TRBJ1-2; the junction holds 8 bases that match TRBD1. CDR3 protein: CASRFGTGTNYGYTF. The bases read TGCGCCAGCAGATTTGGGACAGGCACAAACTATGGCTACACCTTC.